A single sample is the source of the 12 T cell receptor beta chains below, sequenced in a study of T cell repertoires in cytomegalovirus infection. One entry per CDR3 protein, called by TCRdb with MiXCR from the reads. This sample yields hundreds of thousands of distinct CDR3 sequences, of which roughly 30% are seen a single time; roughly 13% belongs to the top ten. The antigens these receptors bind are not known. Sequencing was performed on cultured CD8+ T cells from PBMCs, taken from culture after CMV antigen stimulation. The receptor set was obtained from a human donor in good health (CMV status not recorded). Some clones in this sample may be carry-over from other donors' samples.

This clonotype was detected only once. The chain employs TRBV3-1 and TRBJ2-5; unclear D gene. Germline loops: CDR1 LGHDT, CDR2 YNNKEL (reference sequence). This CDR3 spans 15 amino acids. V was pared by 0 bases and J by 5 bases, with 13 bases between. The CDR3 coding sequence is TGTGCCAGCAGCCAAGATGGTGGCAAGGTGGAGACCCAGTACTTC. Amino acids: CASSQDGGKVETQYF.

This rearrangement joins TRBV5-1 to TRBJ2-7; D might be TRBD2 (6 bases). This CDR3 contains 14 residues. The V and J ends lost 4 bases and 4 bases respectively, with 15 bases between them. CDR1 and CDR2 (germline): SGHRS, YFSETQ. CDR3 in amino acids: CASSPPTSQYEQYF. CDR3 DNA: TGCGCCAGCAGCCCCCCGACTAGTCAGTACGAGCAGTACTTC.

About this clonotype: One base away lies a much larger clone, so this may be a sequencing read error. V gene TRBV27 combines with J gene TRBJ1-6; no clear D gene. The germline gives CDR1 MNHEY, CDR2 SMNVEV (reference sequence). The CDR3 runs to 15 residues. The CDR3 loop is CASSSLSSYDSPLHF. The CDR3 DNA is TGTGCCAGCAGTTCACTGAGCTCCTATGATTCACCCCTCCACTTT.

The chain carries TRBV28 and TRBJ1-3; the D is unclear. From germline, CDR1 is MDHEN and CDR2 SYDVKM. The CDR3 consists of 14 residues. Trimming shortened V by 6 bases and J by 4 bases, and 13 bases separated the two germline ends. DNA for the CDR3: TGTGCCAGCAGACCGGCGGGGTTGGGAAACACCATATATTTT. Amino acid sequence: CASRPAGLGNTIYF.

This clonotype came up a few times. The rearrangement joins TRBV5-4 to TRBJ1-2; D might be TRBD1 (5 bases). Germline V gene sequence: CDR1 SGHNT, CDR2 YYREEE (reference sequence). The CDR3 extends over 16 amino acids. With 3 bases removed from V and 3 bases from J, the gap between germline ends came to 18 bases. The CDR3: CASSSMGTGPDYGYTF. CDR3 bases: TGTGCCAGCAGCTCCATGGGTACAGGCCCCGACTATGGCTACACCTTC.

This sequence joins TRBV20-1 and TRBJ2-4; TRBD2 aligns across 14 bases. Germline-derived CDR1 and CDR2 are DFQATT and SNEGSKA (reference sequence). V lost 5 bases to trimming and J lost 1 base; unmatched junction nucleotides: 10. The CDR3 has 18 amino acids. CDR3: CSALGLAGGIRAKNIQYF. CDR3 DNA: TGCAGTGCTCTAGGACTAGCGGGGGGAATTCGGGCCAAAAACATTCAGTACTTC.

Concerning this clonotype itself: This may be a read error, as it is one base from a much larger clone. The CDR3 loop is CASSQDGTGDTEAFF. DNA of the CDR3: TGCGCCAGCAGCCAAGATGGGACAGGGGACACTGAAGCTTTCTTT. The chain couples TRBV4-1 to TRBJ1-1, with 10 bases aligning to TRBD1. V trimming: 0 bases; J trimming: 3 bases; junction bases outside the gene matches: 1. In germline, CDR1 is MGHRA, CDR2 YSYEKL. The CDR3 is 15 residues long.

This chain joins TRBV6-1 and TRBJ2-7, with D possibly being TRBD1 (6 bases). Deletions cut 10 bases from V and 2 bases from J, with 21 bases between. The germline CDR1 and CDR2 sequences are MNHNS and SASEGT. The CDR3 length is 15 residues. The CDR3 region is CATPAEDSYTYEQYF. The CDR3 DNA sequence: TGTGCCACCCCGGCAGAGGACAGCTACACCTACGAGCAGTACTTC.

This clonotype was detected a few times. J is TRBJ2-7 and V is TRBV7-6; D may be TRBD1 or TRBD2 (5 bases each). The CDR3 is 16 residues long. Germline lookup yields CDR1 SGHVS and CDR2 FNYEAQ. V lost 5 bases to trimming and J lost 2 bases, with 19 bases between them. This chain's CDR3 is CASSPGRGPLPYEQYF. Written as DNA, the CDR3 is TGTGCCAGCAGCCCGGGCCGGGGACCACTACCCTACGAGCAGTACTTC.

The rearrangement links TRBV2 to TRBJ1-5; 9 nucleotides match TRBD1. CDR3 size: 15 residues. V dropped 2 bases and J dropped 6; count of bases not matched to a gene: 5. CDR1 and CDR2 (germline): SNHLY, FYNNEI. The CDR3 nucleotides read TGTGCCAGCAGTGAAAGGGGGACAGGGATTCAGCCCCAGCATTTT. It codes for CASSERGTGIQPQHF.

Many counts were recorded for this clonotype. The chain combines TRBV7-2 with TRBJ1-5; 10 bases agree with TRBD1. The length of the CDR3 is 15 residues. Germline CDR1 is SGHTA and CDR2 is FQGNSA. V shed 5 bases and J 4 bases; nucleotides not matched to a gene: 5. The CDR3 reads CASSPGTGVNQPQHF. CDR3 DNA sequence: TGTGCCAGCAGCCCCGGGACAGGGGTGAATCAGCCCCAGCATTTT.

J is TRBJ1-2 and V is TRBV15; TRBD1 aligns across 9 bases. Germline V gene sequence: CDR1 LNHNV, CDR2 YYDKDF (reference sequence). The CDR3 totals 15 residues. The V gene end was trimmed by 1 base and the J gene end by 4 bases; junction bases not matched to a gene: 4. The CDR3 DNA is TGTGCCACCAGCAGAGGGGACAGGGTGTCCTATGGCTACACCTTC. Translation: CATSRGDRVSYGYTF. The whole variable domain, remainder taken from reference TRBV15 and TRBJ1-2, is DAMVIQNPRYQVTQFGKPVTLSCSQTLNHNVMYWYQQKSSQAPKLLFHYYDKDFNNEADTPDNFQSRRPNTSFCFLDIRSPGLGDTAMYLCATSRGDRVSYGYTFGSGTRLTVV.